Following are 7 T cell receptor beta chains from one sample sequenced in a study of OX40 agonist ivuxolimab in advanced cancers. Library preparation employed the immunoSEQ multiplex PCR assay. TCRdb carries this immuneACCESS record with in-frame sequences only. Its versions omit some clonotypes, under half of them owing to an unresolved V gene in the studies checked, with the rest unexplained. The sample yields about 69,000 clones; nearly 90% were counted once. The top ten constitute under 12% of the sample. Sequenced here: CD4+ or CD8+ T cells sorted from blood, sampled in a trial of the OX40 agonist ivuxolimab. Receptors originate from an adult with an advanced solid tumor such as melanoma, head and neck, liver or kidney cancer.

J is TRBJ2-1 and V is TRBV2; D gene uncertain. Germline V gene data show CDR1 as SNHLY and CDR2 as FYNNEI. The V and J ends lost 3 bases and 2 bases respectively, with 5 bases between them. The CDR3 is made up of 13 amino acids. In DNA, the CDR3 is TGTGCCAGCAGTGAGCTGCCCTACAATGAGCAGTTCTTC. Translated: CASSELPYNEQFF.

The chain carries TRBV13 and TRBJ1-1, with D possibly matching TRBD1 (5 bases). The germline CDR1 and CDR2 sequences are PRHDT and FYEKMQ (reference sequence). V lost 5 bases, J lost 5 bases, and 18 bases lay in between. This CDR3 is 15 amino acids long. CDR3 in amino acids: CASSPRAGYFTEAFF. The CDR3 region has the DNA TGTGCCAGCAGCCCCCGGGCAGGGTATTTTACTGAAGCTTTCTTT.

This chain connects TRBV2 to TRBJ2-7; 9 nucleotides align to TRBD2. The V gene's germline CDR1 is SNHLY and CDR2 FYNNEI. The CDR3 sequence is 13 residues long. The V segment lost 7 bases and the J segment 2 bases; nucleotides outside the gene matches: 3. This chain's CDR3 is CASKSSGAYEQYF. DNA for the CDR3: TGTGCCAGCAAATCTAGCGGGGCCTACGAGCAGTACTTC.

The V and J genes are TRBV19 and TRBJ1-2; D not resolved. The CDR3 contains 11 residues. Germline CDR1 is LNHDA and CDR2 is SQIVND (reference sequence). Trimming pared 4 bases from V and 10 bases from J, leaving 10 bases between. CDR3: CASSREDVYTF. CDR3 in DNA: TGTGCCAGTAGTAGGGAAGACGTCTACACCTTC.

The chain carries TRBV7-8 and TRBJ1-4; tentatively, D is TRBD1 (6 bases). V was shortened by 4 bases and J by 3 bases, with 21 bases between the two germline ends. Germline CDR1 reads SGHVS; CDR2 reads FQNEAQ. The CDR3 has 18 amino acids. This chain's CDR3 is CASSSTWAGGLANEKLFF. CDR3 DNA sequence: TGTGCCAGCAGCTCGACGTGGGCGGGGGGCTTGGCTAATGAAAAACTGTTTTTT.

The chain combines TRBV11-3 with TRBJ2-7, with 9 nucleotides matching TRBD2. Per germline, CDR1 SGHNT and CDR2 YENEEA. V lost 1 base to trimming and J lost 5 bases; unmatched junction nucleotides: 6. There are 15 residues in the CDR3. Here the CDR3 reads CASSLGLAGRDEQYF. The DNA for the CDR3 is TGTGCCAGCAGCTTAGGGCTAGCGGGAAGAGACGAGCAGTACTTC.

This clone is a singleton in its sample. The chain uses TRBV14 and TRBJ2-2; the D call may be TRBD1 or TRBD2 (5 bases each). The CDR3 consists of 20 residues. Trimming took off 5 bases at V and 3 bases at J, with 28 bases between the two ends. Germline V CDR1 and CDR2: SGHDN, FVKESK. CDR3 amino acids: CASSSRTGTGNPDDTGELFF. CDR3 coding DNA: TGTGCCAGCAGCTCAAGAACCGGGACCGGGAACCCTGATGACACCGGGGAGCTGTTTTTT.